These T cell receptor beta chains were read from a single sample in a study of shared clonotypes between healthy human individuals. This table comes from immunoSEQ multiplex PCR, and its TCRdb copy is limited to in-frame clones, with some not included. This sample has approximately 2.3 million clones; roughly 93% occur once, and the top ten carry 0.39%. The sequenced sample was naive CD4+ T cells from PBMCs. The receptors shown here come from a man aged 18 to 35 in good health. Some clones in this sample may be carry-over from other donors' samples. Both conserved end residues are part of each CDR3. D genes are given only for firm matches. Size values are once, few and many counts, or a class for expanded clones, and some rows have none.

>-|11|TRBV2|TRBJ2-3|few
CASSLLQDPDF
TGTGCCAGCAGTTTACTTCAAGACCCAGATTTT
>-|12|TRBV29-1|TRBJ2-7|-
CSVQGSSYEQYF
TGCAGCGTACAGGGAAGCTCCTACGAGCAGTACTTC
>-|11|TRBV18|TRBJ1-1|-
CASQMNTEAFF
TGTGCCAGTCAAATGAACACTGAAGCTTTCTTT
>-|15|TRBV15|TRBJ1-1|-
CATSQGGSLNTEAFF
TGTGCCACCAGCCAAGGGGGATCATTGAACACTGAAGCTTTCTTT
>TRBD1|13|TRBV28|TRBJ2-5|-
CASNVQGRETQYF
TGTGCCAGCAACGTACAGGGGCGGGAGACCCAGTACTTC
>-|17|TRBV7-9|TRBJ2-5|-
CASSPTGWGTLQETQYF
TGTGCCAGCAGCCCCACGGGGTGGGGCACCCTTCAAGAGACCCAGTACTTC
>-|12|TRBV19|TRBJ1-1|-
CASSIAGPSRFF
TGTGCCAGTAGTATAGCGGGACCCTCGCGCTTCTTT
>TRBD1|15|TRBV5-1|TRBJ2-2|-
CASSHGQGAPGELFF
TGCGCCAGCAGCCACGGACAGGGGGCGCCCGGGGAGCTGTTTTTT
>TRBD2|15|TRBV7-2|TRBJ2-3|-
CASSPSGPGVDTQYF
TGTGCCAGCAGCCCTAGCGGTCCGGGGGTAGATACGCAGTATTTT
>-|15|TRBV2|TRBJ1-4|-
CASRPPGGRNEKLFF
TGTGCCAGCAGGCCCCCCGGAGGGAGAAATGAAAAACTGTTTTTT
>TRBD1|13|TRBV5-5|TRBJ1-1|-
CASSSGQGIEAFF
TGTGCCAGCAGCTCGGGACAGGGGATTGAAGCTTTCTTT
>TRBD2|16|TRBV10-1|TRBJ2-3|-
CASSELVAGGPDTQYF
TGCGCCAGCAGTGAGTTGGTAGCGGGAGGGCCAGATACGCAGTATTTT
>TRBD1|15|TRBV5-1|TRBJ2-7|-
CASTLNLGQGAEQYF
TGCGCCAGCACCCTCAACCTTGGGCAGGGGGCCGAGCAGTACTTC
>TRBD1|14|TRBV19|TRBJ1-2|-
CASSTRDRGEGYTF
TGTGCCAGTAGTACCCGGGACAGGGGTGAGGGCTACACCTTC
>-|17|TRBV7-9|TRBJ1-5|-
CASSLVTLGYSNQPQHF
TGTGCCAGCAGCTTAGTGACCCTTGGATATAGCAATCAGCCCCAGCATTTT
>-|13|TRBV28|TRBJ1-2|once
CASSLDSNYGYTF
TGTGCCAGCAGTCTTGACAGCAACTATGGCTACACCTTC
>TRBD2|15|TRBV11-3|TRBJ2-1|-
CASSDPGLALNEQFF
TGTGCCAGCAGCGACCCGGGACTAGCGCTTAATGAGCAGTTCTTC
>-|16|TRBV6-6|TRBJ2-5|-
CASSYSGRQYQETQYF
TGTGCCAGCAGTTACTCCGGCAGGCAGTACCAAGAGACCCAGTACTTC
>TRBD1|15|TRBV7-3|TRBJ2-3|-
CASSDRARTTDTQYF
TGTGCCAGCTCGGACAGGGCTCGAACCACAGATACGCAGTATTTT
>TRBD1|14|TRBV5-6|TRBJ1-2|-
CASSLVGTGVGYTF
TGTGCCAGCAGCTTGGTTGGGACAGGGGTTGGCTACACCTTC
>-|16|TRBV10-3|TRBJ2-3|-
CAISVGGGNGPDTQYF
TGTGCCATCAGTGTCGGAGGGGGCAATGGTCCAGATACGCAGTATTTT
>-|11|TRBV7-9|TRBJ2-5|-
CASSSQETQYF
TGTGCCAGCAGCTCTCAAGAGACCCAGTACTTC
>-|14|TRBV7-7|TRBJ2-2|-
CASSSTDDTGELFF
TGTGCCAGCAGCTCGACAGATGACACCGGGGAGCTGTTTTTT
>TRBD1|13|TRBV28|TRBJ1-2|-
CASSTGQGDGYTF
TGTGCCAGCAGCACCGGACAGGGAGATGGCTACACCTTC
>-|13|TRBV6-1|TRBJ2-5|-
CASSVTGAETQYF
TGTGCCAGCAGCGTCACGGGAGCAGAGACCCAGTACTTC
>-|14|TRBV28|TRBJ2-1|-
CASSLGSGYNEQFF
TGTGCCAGCAGTTTAGGTAGCGGCTACAATGAGCAGTTCTTC
>-|15|TRBV19|TRBJ1-2|-
CASSIDRGNGYGYTF
TGTGCCAGTAGTATAGATCGAGGAAATGGCTATGGCTACACCTTC
>TRBD1|15|TRBV6-5|TRBJ2-1|once
CASSRQGNSYNEQFF
TGTGCCAGCAGTCGACAGGGGAATTCCTACAATGAGCAGTTCTTC
>-|13|TRBV5-1|TRBJ1-1|-
CASSLRDRGIAFF
TGCGCCAGCAGCTTGAGGGACCGGGGAATAGCTTTCTTT
>-|12|TRBV30|TRBJ2-7|-
CAWSTGTYEQYF
TGTGCCTGGAGTACCGGGACCTACGAGCAGTACTTC
>-|16|TRBV4-2|TRBJ1-2|-
CASSQVPTMEHYGYTF
TGTGCCAGCAGCCAAGTGCCGACAATGGAACACTATGGCTACACCTTC
>-|15|TRBV7-2|TRBJ2-1|-
CASSPTRFSYNEQFF
TGTGCCAGCAGCCCCACTAGGTTCTCCTACAATGAGCAGTTCTTC
>-|15|TRBV28|TRBJ2-7|-
CASSSRQDSSYEQYF
TGTGCCAGCAGTTCCCGACAGGACAGCTCCTACGAGCAGTACTTC
>TRBD1|16|TRBV28|TRBJ2-7|-
CASRGFGGQGLYEQYF
TGTGCCAGCAGGGGATTCGGGGGACAGGGGCTCTACGAGCAGTACTTC
>TRBD1|18|TRBV28|TRBJ2-6|-
CASSPRTGMSSGANVLTF
TGTGCCAGCAGTCCCAGGACAGGGATGAGCTCTGGGGCCAACGTCCTGACTTTC
>-|11|TRBV2|TRBJ1-2|-
CASSAPPGNTF
TGTGCCAGCAGTGCACCCCCCGGCAACACCTTC
>-|14|TRBV28|TRBJ1-1|-
CASSLHAGSTEAFF
TGTGCCAGCAGTTTACACGCGGGCAGCACTGAAGCTTTCTTT